The 32 T cell receptor beta chains below were found in one sample sequenced in a study of blood T cell repertoires in COVID-19 (dated by TCRdb to the early 2020s). Library preparation employed the immunoSEQ multiplex PCR assay. TCRdb's version of the immuneACCESS table is confined to in-frame rearrangements and falls short of the full clone set. An unresolved V gene accounts for under half of the shortfall where checked; the remainder is of unknown origin. The table for this sample lists about 330,000 clones; 85% to 90% of them were counted only once. More than 3% of the sample belongs to the ten largest clones. The sequenced material came from peripheral blood. All receptors derive from a woman between 50 and 59 years old with active or convalescent COVID-19.

This sequence joins TRBV9 and TRBJ1-1; weak D call: TRBD1 (6 bases). CDR1 is SGDLS, CDR2 YYNGEE, per germline. CDR3 length: 14 residues. V gave up 1 base and J gave up 4 bases, with 11 bases separating them. The CDR3 reads CASSVRGSGTEAFF. The CDR3, as DNA: TGTGCCAGCAGCGTAAGGGGGTCGGGCACTGAAGCTTTCTTT.

The V gene is TRBV5-1, the J gene TRBJ2-1; 12 bases are a match to TRBD1. This CDR3 comprises 16 residues. Germline CDR1 reads SGHRS; CDR2 reads YFSETQ. V lost 1 base and J lost 6; bases outside the gene matches: 5. The CDR3 coding sequence is TGCGCCAGCAGCTTGTCGGGACAGGGGGCGGTCAATGAGCAGTTCTTC. This codes for CASSLSGQGAVNEQFF.

The chain joins TRBV15 to TRBJ1-1; the D gene is possibly TRBD1 (5 bases). The CDR3 is made up of 14 amino acids. Trimming removed 1 base from V and 7 bases from J, with 13 bases in between. Germline CDR1 and CDR2: LNHNV and YYDKDF (reference sequence). The CDR3 nucleotides are TGTGCCACCAGCAGAGGCAGGGTAGTCGATGAAGCTTTCTTT. Residues: CATSRGRVVDEAFF.

The V and J genes are TRBV7-2 and TRBJ2-1; TRBD1 is a possible D gene (5 bases). Germline V gene sequence: CDR1 SGHTA, CDR2 FQGNSA. This CDR3 has 15 residues. Trimming left V 2 bases short and J 6 bases short, with 14 bases between. This CDR3 is CASSLSGRVINEQFF. The CDR3 DNA is TGTGCCAGCAGCTTAAGTGGCAGGGTAATCAATGAGCAGTTCTTC.

The gene calls are TRBV5-1 and TRBJ2-1, with TRBD2 identical over 12 bases. CDR1 and CDR2 (germline): SGHRS, YFSETQ. The CDR3 length is 16 residues. V was pared by 0 bases and J by 8 bases, with 6 bases of the junction left unmatched. The CDR3 nucleotides are TGCGCCAGCAGCTTGGGACTAGCGGGAGTTGCTTATGAGCAGTTCTTC. Translation gives CASSLGLAGVAYEQFF.

The chain uses TRBV11-2 and TRBJ1-3; no firm D call. The CDR3 totals 11 residues. Trimming shortened V by 2 bases and J by 8 bases, and 4 bases separated the two germline ends. Germline V gene lookup returns CDR1 SGHAT and CDR2 FQNNGV. The CDR3 reads CASSLRDTIYF. DNA for the CDR3: TGTGCCAGCAGCTTACGTGACACCATATATTTT.

Only a few counts were recorded for this clone. This sequence joins TRBV9 and TRBJ1-6; 10 bases are a match to TRBD1. The CDR3 contains 16 residues. V lost 3 bases, J lost 6 bases, and 6 bases stayed unmatched. CDR1 and CDR2 from the germline V gene are SGDLS and YYNGEE. CDR3 sequence reads: CASSAHRDRGNSPLHF. The CDR3 DNA sequence: TGTGCCAGCAGCGCTCACCGGGACAGGGGTAATTCACCCCTCCACTTT. Full variable domain (missing parts from reference TRBV9 and TRBJ1-6): DSGVTQTPKHLITATGQRVTLRCSPRSGDLSVYWYQQSLDQGLQFLIQYYNGEERAKGNILERFSAQQFPDLHSELNLSSLELGDSALYFCASSAHRDRGNSPLHFGNGTRLTVT.

This clone was seen a handful of times. The chain employs TRBV6-1 and TRBJ1-3; D call uncertain. Germline V gene data show CDR1 as MNHNS and CDR2 as SASEGT. CDR3 size: 14 residues. V was pared by 0 bases and J by 4 bases, with 7 bases between. The CDR3 reads CASSEARLGNTIYF. The CDR3 bases are TGTGCCAGCAGTGAAGCACGGTTAGGAAACACCATATATTTT.

The chain joins TRBV7-2 to TRBJ1-1, with 10 bases matching TRBD1. Germline CDR1 is SGHTA and CDR2 is FQGNSA. The V segment lost 5 bases and the J segment 3 bases; nucleotides outside the gene matches: 6. This CDR3 is built from 15 residues. The CDR3 region is CASSLRTGGDTEAFF. CDR3 bases: TGTGCCAGCAGCCTAAGGACAGGGGGGGACACTGAAGCTTTCTTT.

This clone was seen a handful of times. The V and J genes are TRBV2 and TRBJ1-1; 11 bases match TRBD1. The CDR3 is made up of 15 amino acids. Germline V gene sequence: CDR1 SNHLY, CDR2 FYNNEI. Trimming took 8 bases from V and 4 from J; bases not matched to a gene: 9. The CDR3 reads CASAFGGTGGTEAFF. The CDR3 DNA follows: TGTGCCAGCGCGTTCGGAGGGACAGGGGGCACTGAAGCTTTCTTT.

This clone was counted once. V and J are TRBV5-1 and TRBJ1-1, with 12 bases matching TRBD1. The V and J ends lost 3 bases and 7 bases, in that order; junction bases with no gene match: 4. Germline-derived CDR1 and CDR2 are SGHRS and YFSETQ. CDR3 length: 14 residues. CDR3 protein: CASSWGQGAIEAFF. The CDR3 DNA follows: TGCGCCAGCAGCTGGGGACAGGGGGCAATTGAAGCTTTCTTT.

This clone showed up just a few times. This chain connects TRBV7-2 to TRBJ1-5; D is unclear. The germline V gene has CDR1 SGHTA and CDR2 FQGNSA. The CDR3 contains 14 residues. The V and J ends lost 6 bases and 5 bases respectively, with 14 bases between them. CDR3 bases: TGTGCCAGCAGTCAAACATCCTCTGATCAGCCCCAGCATTTT. This encodes CASSQTSSDQPQHF.

The chain employs TRBV9 and TRBJ1-2; D perhaps matches TRBD1 (5 bases). This CDR3 is built from 15 residues. V was clipped by 0 bases and J by 2 bases, with 11 bases between them. Per germline, CDR1 SGDLS and CDR2 YYNGEE. CDR3 loop: CASSVGVGGNYGYTF. The CDR3 region has the DNA TGTGCCAGCAGCGTAGGGGTTGGGGGGAACTATGGCTACACCTTC.

This clone was seen a single time. V gene TRBV4-1 combines with J gene TRBJ2-1; 12 bases match TRBD2. The CDR3 has 18 amino acids. V gave up 4 bases and J gave up 0 bases; unmatched junction bases: 7. Germline V gene data show CDR1 as MGHRA and CDR2 as YSYEKL. CDR3: CASSPTSGGPSSYNEQFF. The CDR3 region has the DNA TGCGCCAGCAGCCCGACTAGCGGGGGCCCTAGCTCCTACAATGAGCAGTTCTTC.

The chain combines TRBV6-2 or TRBV6-3 with TRBJ1-5; TRBD1 matches 7 bases. Germline values: CDR1 MNHEY, CDR2 SVGEGT. This CDR3 has 19 residues. V trimming: 6 bases; J trimming: 2 bases; junction bases outside the gene matches: 19. Here the CDR3 DNA reads TGTGCCAGCAGCCTCGGGCTGACAGGGATTGGCGGAGGCAATCAGCCCCAGCATTTT. Residues: CASSLGLTGIGGGNQPQHF.

This clone was seen once. J is TRBJ1-5 and V is TRBV28, with a possible D match to TRBD1 (5 bases). The V and J ends lost 5 bases and 1 base respectively, with 9 bases between them. The CDR3 consists of 14 residues. Germline CDR1 MDHEN, CDR2 SYDVKM. CDR3 DNA: TGTGCCAGCAGTGTCCGGGGGAGCAATCAGCCCCAGCATTTT. It translates to CASSVRGSNQPQHF.

The rearrangement links TRBV5-8 to TRBJ1-2; 7 nucleotides align to TRBD1. Trimming at V came to 5 bases and at J to 3 bases, leaving 4 bases not matched to a gene. This CDR3 contains 13 residues. CDR1 is SGHTS and CDR2 is YDEGEE in the germline V gene. The CDR3 sequence is CASRRGQYYGYTF. In nucleotides, the CDR3 is TGTGCCAGCAGACGGGGACAGTACTATGGCTACACCTTC.

This chain uses TRBV4-3 with TRBJ1-6; D is perhaps TRBD1 (5 bases). CDR1 is LGHNA, CDR2 YSLEER, per germline. The CDR3 loop spans 17 amino acids. V lost 4 bases and J 3 bases, leaving 16 bases between the germline ends. The CDR3 is CASSPTRVSYYNSPLHF. DNA for the CDR3: TGCGCCAGCAGCCCCACCAGGGTGTCGTACTATAATTCACCCCTCCACTTT.

The gene calls are TRBV5-1 and TRBJ1-4; 12 positions agree with TRBD1. The V gene end was trimmed by 4 bases and the J gene end by 8 bases; junction bases not matched to a gene: 6. This CDR3 contains 15 residues. Germline V gives CDR1 SGHRS, CDR2 YFSETQ. In DNA, the CDR3 is TGCGCCAGCAGCCCCGGGGACAGGGGGCGAGAAAAACTGTTTTTT. This sequence encodes CASSPGDRGREKLFF.

The V and J genes are TRBV9 and TRBJ1-1; D possibly corresponds to TRBD1 (6 bases). This CDR3 region has 13 residues. V lost 3 bases and J 3 bases, leaving 9 bases between the germline ends. The germline V gene has CDR1 SGDLS and CDR2 YYNGEE. The CDR3 region has the DNA TGTGCCAGCAGCGCAGGACAGTACACTGAAGCTTTCTTT. Translated, it gives CASSAGQYTEAFF.

The chain links TRBV14 to TRBJ2-1, with D unresolved. Germline CDR1 reads SGHDN; CDR2 reads FVKESK. There are 13 residues in the CDR3. V dropped 6 bases and J dropped 4 bases, with 10 bases sitting between them. CDR3 sequence reads: CASRETLYNEQFF. CDR3 bases: TGTGCCAGCAGGGAGACTTTGTACAATGAGCAGTTCTTC.

The chain has TRBV14 and TRBJ2-1, with 11 bases identical to TRBD2. J lost 9 bases, V lost 5 bases, and 9 bases had no gene match. The germline V gene encodes CDR1 SGHDN and CDR2 FVKESK. This CDR3 is built from 15 residues. The CDR3 DNA reads as TGTGCCAGCAGCTCTAGCGGGGGGTTTTACGGTGAGCAGTTCTTC. As protein: CASSSSGGFYGEQFF.

V and J are TRBV5-5 and TRBJ1-1, with D maybe TRBD1 (5 bases). This CDR3 region has 14 residues. V dropped 4 bases and J dropped 2 bases, with 12 bases sitting between them. CDR1 SGHKS and CDR2 YYEKEE come from the germline V gene (reference sequence). CDR3 protein: CASSPVRANTEAFF. CDR3 nucleotides: TGTGCCAGCAGCCCAGTCAGGGCAAACACTGAAGCTTTCTTT.

CDR3 in DNA: TGTGCCAGCAGCCGACTAGGCTCCTACGAGCAGTACTTC. It is translated as CASSRLGSYEQYF. V gene TRBV14 combines with J gene TRBJ2-7; the D gene is possibly TRBD2 (6 bases). V was cut by 4 bases and J by 0 bases, with 7 bases left in between. Germline-derived CDR1 and CDR2 are SGHDN and FVKESK. The length of the CDR3 is 13 residues.

The chain joins TRBV19 to TRBJ2-2; D is unresolved. The CDR3 is 14 amino acids. V shed 1 base and J shed 7 bases, with 10 bases lying between them. Looked up from germline, CDR1 is LNHDA and CDR2 is SQIVND (reference sequence). CDR3 coding DNA: TGTGCCAGTAGTATAGCCCTCGCGGTCGGGGAGCTGTTTTTT. Protein: CASSIALAVGELFF.

This sequence joins TRBV7-2 and TRBJ2-7; 12 bases match TRBD2. The CDR3 runs to 13 residues. Per the germline V gene, CDR1 is SGHTA and CDR2 is FQGNSA. The ends lost 6 bases at V and 5 bases at J; junction bases unmatched: 2. The CDR3 sequence is CASRTSGGHEQYF. The CDR3 nucleotides are TGTGCCAGCAGGACTAGCGGGGGCCACGAGCAGTACTTC.

This chain uses TRBV19 with TRBJ2-7; TRBD1 matches at 10 bases. V trimming: 5 bases; J trimming: 0 bases; junction bases outside the gene matches: 7. Germline-derived CDR1 and CDR2 are LNHDA and SQIVND (reference sequence). The CDR3 spans 16 residues. The CDR3 region has the DNA TGTGCCAGTAGTCCCGGGACAGGGGAGAGCTCCTACGAGCAGTACTTC. Encoded protein: CASSPGTGESSYEQYF.

The chain has TRBV3-1 (or the pseudogene TRBV3-2) and TRBJ1-1; D unresolved. CDR3 length: 13 residues. V shed 2 bases and J shed 3 bases, with 7 bases lying between them. Germline assignment: CDR1 LGHDT and CDR2 YNNKEL (reference sequence). The CDR3 coding sequence is TGTGCCAGCAGCCAATACAAACACACTGAAGCTTTCTTT. This encodes CASSQYKHTEAFF.

The chain uses TRBV30 and TRBJ1-1; D is unclear. The germline CDR1 and CDR2 sequences are GTSNPN and SVGIG (reference sequence). The CDR3 loop spans 12 amino acids. V was trimmed by 4 bases and J by 4 bases, leaving 10 bases between them. In DNA, the CDR3 is TGTGCCTGGACAGGTTCGAGCACTGAAGCTTTCTTT. Encoded protein: CAWTGSSTEAFF.

The chain recombines TRBV3-1 (or the pseudogene TRBV3-2) with TRBJ1-2; D is perhaps TRBD1 (5 bases). This CDR3 region has 14 residues. Germline V gene data show CDR1 as LGHDT and CDR2 as YNNKEL (reference sequence). Trimming shortened V by 4 bases and J by 8 bases, and 17 bases separated the two germline ends. In DNA form, the CDR3 reads TGTGCCAGCAGCCCCTTCGCCGGAAGGGGCGGCTACACCTTC. Translation: CASSPFAGRGGYTF.

Here the CDR3 DNA reads TGTGCCAGCAGCCAAAGGACAGGGGGTTACGAGCAGTACTTC. Translation: CASSQRTGGYEQYF. The chain joins TRBV5-8 to TRBJ2-7; 10 bases agree with TRBD1. J was trimmed by 4 bases and V by 4 bases; bases with no gene match: 5. CDR1 SGHTS and CDR2 YDEGEE come from the germline V gene. The CDR3 consists of 14 residues.

The chain carries TRBV9 and TRBJ1-2; D is perhaps TRBD1 (5 bases). The CDR3 is 17 residues long. The V end was cut by 0 bases, the J end by 1 base, with 16 bases between. Germline lookup yields CDR1 SGDLS and CDR2 YYNGEE. The CDR3 DNA sequence: TGTGCCAGCAGCGTAGGCGGAGGGGCCAAGAGTAACTATGGCTACACCTTC. Translation: CASSVGGGAKSNYGYTF.